Described below is a single T cell receptor (beta chain) sequence and its context. As yet, its antigen is unknown. The sample originates from a study of T cell responses to AZD1222 COVID-19 vaccine. General study results and limits: Clonal diversity may have been underestimated, and the donors were mostly white British, with more females than males. Epitopes outside B.1.351 and B.1.1.7 mutated regions reportedly drew nearly half of spike TCRs. Only a handful of AZD1222 recipients tested seropositive at baseline. Breadth and depth of Spike-specific TCRs rose after two AZD1222 doses.

Method: immunoSEQ multiplex PCR; TCRdb's copy keeps in-frame clones and lacks some. The table shows over 110,000 clones, with 80% to 95% occurring only once. CDR1 is SGHRS, CDR2 YFSETQ, per germline. This CDR3 is 16 amino acids long. Trimming removed 4 bases at V and 0 bases at J, with 17 bases between. The starting material was peripheral blood, obtained on day 0 of AZD1222 vaccination. The gene calls are TRBV5-1 and TRBJ2-7; D could derive from TRBD1 or TRBD2 (5 bases each). The receptor was isolated from an adult in good health. CDR3 residues: CASSGSGTGSSYEQYF. The CDR3 DNA reads as TGCGCCAGCAGCGGATCCGGGACGGGTAGCTCCTACGAGCAGTACTTC.